This entry lists 22 T cell receptor beta chains sequenced from one sample in a study of somatic mutations in cytotoxic T cells in rheumatoid arthritis. The data were produced by immunoSEQ multiplex PCR, yet TCRdb's version contains in-frame clones alone and is incomplete. The data hold some 29,000 clones, with about 88% observed a single time. The sample taken for sequencing was CD8+ T cells sorted from blood. The receptors shown here come from an adult with rheumatoid arthritis.

The chain couples TRBV7-2 to TRBJ2-3; D not certain. This CDR3 region has 15 residues. Germline CDR1 SGHTA, CDR2 FQGNSA. V was trimmed by 6 bases and J by 0 bases, leaving 13 bases between them. The DNA for the CDR3 is TGTGCCAGCAGTTTGGGGATCGCCAGCACAGATACGCAGTATTTT. Its protein product is CASSLGIASTDTQYF.

The rearrangement uses TRBV5-1 and TRBJ2-1, with TRBD2 matching 7 bases. V was pared by 3 bases and J by 3 bases, with 12 bases of the junction left unmatched. This CDR3 is built from 17 residues. Germline CDR1 and CDR2: SGHRS and YFSETQ. The CDR3 DNA is TGCGCCAGCAGCTGGGCCCAGGCGGGAGTTTACTACAATGAGCAGTTCTTC. It codes for CASSWAQAGVYYNEQFF.

The chain links TRBV19 to TRBJ1-2; D is possibly TRBD1 (5 bases). The V and J ends lost 5 bases and 8 bases respectively, with 15 bases between them. The germline V gene has CDR1 LNHDA and CDR2 SQIVND (reference sequence). This CDR3 is built from 13 residues. The CDR3 nucleotides read TGTGCCAGTAGTTCCGGACGGGGCCTAGGCTACACCTTC. Residues: CASSSGRGLGYTF.

On this clone itself: In the same sample, other DNA sequences code for this CDR3. The chain carries TRBV6-6 and TRBJ2-1; the D gene could be TRBD1 or TRBD2 (5 bases each). The CDR3 loop spans 14 amino acids. The V end was cut by 6 bases, the J end by 2 bases, with 11 bases between. CDR1 is MNHNY and CDR2 is SVGAGI in the germline V gene (reference sequence). CDR3 nucleotide sequence: TGTGCCAGCAGCCCCTTGGGGGCCTACAATGAGCAGTTCTTC. Translated: CASSPLGAYNEQFF.

The chain joins TRBV7-7 to TRBJ2-3; 10 bases agree with TRBD1. V trimming: 4 bases; J trimming: 3 bases; junction bases outside the gene matches: 4. CDR1 and CDR2 from the germline V gene are SSHAT and FNYEAQ (reference sequence). The CDR3 consists of 15 residues. As DNA, the CDR3 is TGTGCCAGCAGCTCCGGGACAGGGGTAACAGATACGCAGTATTTT. It translates to CASSSGTGVTDTQYF.

V gene TRBV7-2 combines with J gene TRBJ2-7; D gene ambiguous. Germline loops: CDR1 SGHTA, CDR2 FQGNSA. This CDR3 contains 16 residues. The V gene lost 4 bases and the J gene lost 0 bases, with 16 bases spanning the gap. Written as DNA, the CDR3 is TGTGCCAGCAGCTCCCACACGGCACTTAGCTCCTACGAGCAGTACTTC. Its protein is CASSSHTALSSYEQYF.

The V call is TRBV4-3, the J call TRBJ2-7; D may be TRBD1 or TRBD2 (5 bases each). Between the trimmed V and J ends, which lost 0 bases and 1 base, there was a span of 10 bases. Per germline, CDR1 LGHNA and CDR2 YSLEER. This CDR3 is built from 15 residues. The CDR3 region has the DNA TGCGCCAGCAGCCAAGACAGGGAGTCGTCCTACGAGCAGTACTTC. It translates to CASSQDRESSYEQYF.

V is TRBV7-9 and J is TRBJ1-5; a possible D gene is TRBD1 (6 bases). The CDR3 has 15 residues. V was trimmed by 2 bases and J by 4 bases, leaving 12 bases between them. Germline loops: CDR1 SEHNR, CDR2 FQNEAQ (reference sequence). This CDR3 is CASSLSAGENQPQHF. In nucleotides, the CDR3 is TGTGCCAGCAGCTTATCCGCAGGGGAGAATCAGCCCCAGCATTTT.

This clone came up once. The gene calls are TRBV6-4 and TRBJ2-6; D is possibly TRBD2 (5 bases). The CDR3 contains 15 residues. Germline loops: CDR1 MRHNA, CDR2 SNTAGT. The V end was cut by 3 bases, the J end by 0 bases, with 6 bases between. Written as DNA, the CDR3 is TGTGCCAGCAGTGAGGGAGCCTCTGGGGCCAACGTCCTGACTTTC. Protein product: CASSEGASGANVLTF.

J is TRBJ2-7 and V is TRBV7-8; D could derive from TRBD1 or TRBD2 (5 bases each). The germline CDR1 and CDR2 sequences are SGHVS and FQNEAQ. CDR3 length: 13 residues. V was trimmed by 9 bases and J by 3 bases, leaving 15 bases between them. CDR3 protein: CASGSGRDYEQYF. The DNA of the CDR3 is TGTGCCAGTGGATCAGGGAGAGACTACGAGCAGTACTTC.

The chain links TRBV4-1 to TRBJ2-3; 11 bases align to TRBD1. The CDR3 covers 16 residues. Looked up from germline, CDR1 is MGHRA and CDR2 is YSYEKL. With 2 bases clipped from V and 2 bases from J, the junction kept 3 bases outside the gene matches. As DNA, the CDR3 is TGCGCCAGCAGCCAACGGACAGGGGGCAACACAGATACGCAGTATTTT. Protein: CASSQRTGGNTDTQYF.

The chain has TRBV4-2 and TRBJ1-2; TRBD1 agrees at 9 bases. This CDR3 spans 18 amino acids. With 0 bases clipped from V and 0 bases from J, the junction kept 8 bases outside the gene matches. Looked up from germline, CDR1 is LGHNA and CDR2 is YNFKEQ. Here the CDR3 reads CASSQEYGQGLTNYGYTF. For the CDR3, the DNA is TGTGCCAGCAGCCAAGAATACGGACAGGGGCTCACTAACTATGGCTACACCTTC.

V is TRBV2 and J is TRBJ2-3; weak D call: TRBD2 (7 bases). Between the trimmed V and J ends, which lost 4 bases and 2 bases, there was a span of 19 bases. Germline V lookup: CDR1 SNHLY, CDR2 FYNNEI. The CDR3 totals 17 residues. The CDR3 nucleotides are TGTGCCAGCAGTGGGCGGGAGTGGGGGGGCCCCACAGATACGCAGTATTTT. It is translated as CASSGREWGGPTDTQYF.

This chain joins TRBV9 and TRBJ2-3, with a possible D match to TRBD2 (6 bases). CDR1 is SGDLS and CDR2 is YYNGEE in the germline V gene. Trimming cost V 4 bases and J 5 bases, with 8 bases left between them. The CDR3 contains 12 residues. CDR3 sequence: CASSLSGDTQYF. CDR3 DNA sequence: TGTGCCAGCAGCCTTAGCGGAGATACGCAGTATTTT.

The gene calls are TRBV4-3 and TRBJ1-2; D is undetermined. The CDR3 consists of 15 residues. Germline-derived CDR1 and CDR2 are LGHNA and YSLEER. Trimming left V 0 bases short and J 5 bases short, with 13 bases between. This CDR3 is CASSQDSAYAYGYTF. Here the CDR3 DNA reads TGCGCCAGCAGCCAAGATAGTGCCTACGCTTATGGCTACACCTTC.

V and J are TRBV4-1 and TRBJ1-2, with D hard to call. The CDR3 is made up of 15 amino acids. The germline V gene encodes CDR1 MGHRA and CDR2 YSYEKL. V lost 4 bases and J 5 bases, leaving 17 bases between the germline ends. This CDR3 is CASSPEEGPTYGYTF. CDR3 nucleotide sequence: TGCGCCAGCAGCCCCGAAGAGGGCCCGACTTATGGCTACACCTTC.

This sequence joins TRBV27 and TRBJ1-2; TRBD1 matches 8 bases. CDR3 length: 14 residues. V trimming: 8 bases; J trimming: 4 bases; junction bases outside the gene matches: 9. Germline V gene data show CDR1 as MNHEY and CDR2 as SMNVEV (reference sequence). DNA for the CDR3: TGTGCCAGCGGGGACAGGTTGCTTGGCTATGGCTACACCTTC. Its protein product is CASGDRLLGYGYTF.

The rearrangement joins TRBV15 to TRBJ2-3, with a tentative D call TRBD2 (5 bases). Germline V CDR1 and CDR2: LNHNV, YYDKDF (reference sequence). Trimming cost V 4 bases and J 4 bases, with 12 bases left between them. This CDR3 has 14 residues. CDR3 nucleotide sequence: TGTGCCACCAGCACGCGAGGAGCGGCAGATACGCAGTATTTT. Protein sequence: CATSTRGAADTQYF.

V usage is TRBV2 and J usage is TRBJ2-7; D uncertain. Germline V gene data show CDR1 as SNHLY and CDR2 as FYNNEI. The CDR3 runs to 15 residues. The V gene lost 4 bases and the J gene lost 0 bases, with 13 bases spanning the gap. CDR3 residues: CASSGGQRSSYEQYF. The CDR3 nucleotides read TGTGCCAGCAGTGGAGGTCAGAGGAGCTCCTACGAGCAGTACTTC.

In this sample, this clone turned up once. V gene TRBV27 combines with J gene TRBJ2-1; 10 bases line up with TRBD2. CDR1 is MNHEY, CDR2 SMNVEV, per germline (reference sequence). V shed 5 bases, J shed 7 bases, and the junction held 8 bases outside the gene matches. CDR3 length: 15 amino acids. The CDR3 nucleotides are TGTGCCAGCAGTCCGAAGCGGGAGGGCCTGAATGAGCAGTTCTTC. It is translated as CASSPKREGLNEQFF.

The chain uses TRBV19 and TRBJ2-7; TRBD2 aligns across 10 bases. With 7 bases clipped from V and 2 bases from J, the junction kept 11 bases outside the gene matches. Germline V gene data show CDR1 as LNHDA and CDR2 as SQIVND (reference sequence). The CDR3 runs 16 residues. As DNA, the CDR3 is TGTGCCAGTACCTCCATCTATAGCGGGAGGCCCTACGAGCAGTACTTC. It codes for CASTSIYSGRPYEQYF.

The chain carries TRBV6-6 and TRBJ2-1; D may be TRBD1 (5 bases). Per the germline V gene, CDR1 is MNHNY and CDR2 is SVGAGI (reference sequence). V dropped 2 bases and J dropped 3 bases, with 8 bases sitting between them. The CDR3 sequence is 14 residues long. The CDR3 loop is CASSYRDSYNEQFF. CDR3 coding DNA: TGTGCCAGCAGTTACCGAGACAGCTACAATGAGCAGTTCTTC.